The 27 T cell receptor beta chains given below trace back to one sample, sequenced in a study of T cell responses to AZD1222 COVID-19 vaccine. Using immunoSEQ multiplex PCR, the repertoire was profiled, and TCRdb retains in-frame clones only, with some absent. The sample has 150,000 to 200,000 clones; just under 95% are singletons. Sequences were derived from peripheral blood, sampled 28 days after the second dose of the MenACWY control vaccine. The receptor source for this set is an adult who received the MenACWY meningococcal vaccine as a control.

The chain uses TRBV9 and TRBJ1-4, with TRBD1 matching over 11 bases. The V gene end was trimmed by 0 bases and the J gene end by 7 bases; junction bases not matched to a gene: 2. CDR1 is SGDLS, CDR2 YYNGEE, per germline. There are 15 residues in the CDR3. The CDR3 loop is CASSVGTGGGEKLFF. CDR3 bases: TGTGCCAGCAGCGTAGGGACAGGGGGCGGTGAAAAACTGTTTTTT. Full variable domain (missing parts from reference TRBV9 and TRBJ1-4): DSGVTQTPKHLITATGQRVTLRCSPRSGDLSVYWYQQSLDQGLQFLIQYYNGEERAKGNILERFSAQQFPDLHSELNLSSLELGDSALYFCASSVGTGGGEKLFFGSGTQLSVL.

The rearrangement links TRBV19 to TRBJ1-5, with TRBD1 matching over 7 bases. Trimming removed 6 bases from V and 3 bases from J; junction bases left unmatched: 8. Germline CDR1 reads LNHDA; CDR2 reads SQIVND (reference sequence). The CDR3 has 15 amino acids. The CDR3 here is CASSPTQGDNQPQHF. The CDR3 nucleotides are TGTGCCAGTAGCCCCACCCAGGGGGACAATCAGCCCCAGCATTTT.

This chain connects TRBV2 to TRBJ1-4; D call uncertain. V lost 5 bases to trimming and J lost 7 bases, with 17 bases between them. The CDR3 has 15 residues. Germline CDR1 reads SNHLY; CDR2 reads FYNNEI. Here the CDR3 reads CASSNRSAFSEKLFF. In DNA, the CDR3 is TGTGCCAGCAGTAATAGGTCTGCCTTTAGTGAAAAACTGTTTTTT.

This clone appeared a single time. CDR3 coding DNA: TGTGCCAGCAGTTACAGGGAGACAGTCTATGGCTACACCTTC. Protein sequence: CASSYRETVYGYTF. The chain employs TRBV6-2 or TRBV6-3 and TRBJ1-2; D is perhaps TRBD1 (5 bases). V lost 2 bases to trimming and J lost 4 bases, with 11 bases between them. The CDR3 covers 14 residues. Germline CDR1 reads MNHEY; CDR2 reads SVGEGT.

This chain links TRBV7-2 with TRBJ2-2, with unresolved D. The CDR3 runs to 12 residues. Per germline, CDR1 SGHTA and CDR2 FQGNSA. V was cut by 1 base and J by 7 bases, with 4 bases left in between. This CDR3 reads CASSLELGELFF. CDR3 nucleotides: TGTGCCAGCAGCTTAGAGCTCGGGGAGCTGTTTTTT.

The rearrangement links TRBV7-3 to TRBJ1-3; D is perhaps TRBD1 (6 bases). The CDR3 loop spans 14 amino acids. With 8 bases removed from V and 2 bases from J, the gap between germline ends came to 13 bases. The germline V gene encodes CDR1 SGHTA and CDR2 FQGTGA. The CDR3 loop is CASGGGLTGNTIYF. Here the CDR3 DNA reads TGTGCCAGCGGAGGGGGGTTAACTGGAAACACCATATATTTT.

The rearrangement uses TRBV5-4 and TRBJ1-1; D possibly corresponds to TRBD1 (6 bases). Trimming removed 1 base from V and 0 bases from J, with 10 bases in between. CDR3 length: 15 amino acids. CDR1 and CDR2 (germline): SGHNT, YYREEE (reference sequence). CDR3 residues: CASSLSGQLNTEAFF. CDR3 DNA sequence: TGTGCCAGCAGCTTGTCCGGACAGCTGAACACTGAAGCTTTCTTT.

The rearrangement joins TRBV5-6 to TRBJ1-5; possible D gene TRBD1, 6 bases. Germline assignment: CDR1 SGHDT and CDR2 YYEEEE. The germline V and J ends were trimmed by 0 bases and 0 bases, with 10 bases remaining between them. The CDR3 contains 16 residues. CDR3 DNA: TGTGCCAGCAGCTTGGGAGACAGGTATAGCAATCAGCCCCAGCATTTT. Amino acid sequence: CASSLGDRYSNQPQHF.

There are a few counts of this clone. The chain combines TRBV3-1 (or the pseudogene TRBV3-2) with TRBJ1-5; no reliable D call. The CDR3 totals 13 residues. The ends were cut back, 1 base at V and 7 bases at J, with 8 bases in the middle. CDR1 is LGHDT and CDR2 is YNNKEL in the germline V gene (reference sequence). In nucleotides, the CDR3 is TGTGCCAGCAGCCAAGGGTGGAAACAGCCCCAGCATTTT. It specifies CASSQGWKQPQHF.

V is TRBV9 and J is TRBJ1-2; TRBD1 might be the D (6 bases). Germline lookup yields CDR1 SGDLS and CDR2 YYNGEE. Trimming stripped 0 bases from V and 0 bases from J, with 9 bases between. The CDR3 totals 15 residues. DNA for the CDR3: TGTGCCAGCAGCGTAGTCCAGGGGTCTAACTATGGCTACACCTTC. This sequence encodes CASSVVQGSNYGYTF.

Comment on this clone: This sample also contains other DNA sequences that code for the same CDR3. V is TRBV5-1 and J is TRBJ1-2; the D is unclear. The germline V and J ends were trimmed by 0 bases and 6 bases, with 12 bases remaining between them. The CDR3 extends over 14 amino acids. Germline-derived CDR1 and CDR2 are SGHRS and YFSETQ. DNA of the CDR3: TGCGCCAGCAGCTTGGAAGGCGGCGGTGATGGCTACACCTTC. This encodes CASSLEGGGDGYTF.

The genes are TRBV28 and TRBJ2-3, with TRBD2 matching over 10 bases. The CDR3 contains 15 residues. Per germline, CDR1 MDHEN and CDR2 SYDVKM. V lost 4 bases to trimming and J lost 10 bases; unmatched junction nucleotides: 11. This CDR3 reads CASSSKAGGLLAQYF. The CDR3 coding sequence is TGTGCCAGCAGTTCGAAAGCGGGGGGGCTTCTGGCGCAGTATTTT.

V and J are TRBV6-2 or TRBV6-3 and TRBJ2-1, with D hard to call. V was shortened by 2 bases and J by 0 bases, with 17 bases between the two germline ends. The CDR3 sequence is 18 residues long. The germline V gene has CDR1 MNHEY and CDR2 SVGEGT. The CDR3 here is CASSYEFQEESSYNEQFF. CDR3 coding DNA: TGTGCCAGCAGTTACGAGTTCCAGGAAGAAAGCTCCTACAATGAGCAGTTCTTC.

The chain links TRBV5-1 to TRBJ1-2, with D possibly matching TRBD1 (6 bases). This CDR3 region has 14 residues. Germline values: CDR1 SGHRS, CDR2 YFSETQ. Trimming cost V 3 bases and J 4 bases, with 13 bases left between them. CDR3 bases: TGCGCCAGCAGCTCCTCAGGGGAAAGCTATGGCTACACCTTC. The encoded protein is CASSSSGESYGYTF.

The V gene is TRBV30, the J gene TRBJ1-6; D might be TRBD1 (5 bases). Trimming removed 1 base from V and 5 bases from J, with 12 bases in between. This CDR3 comprises 15 residues. Germline V gives CDR1 GTSNPN, CDR2 SVGIG (reference sequence). CDR3 in DNA: TGTGCCTGGAGTGCCACAGGTGTCAATAATTCACCCCTCCACTTT. Translating it yields CAWSATGVNNSPLHF.

This chain connects TRBV5-5 to TRBJ1-1, with D perhaps matching TRBD1 (5 bases). The length of the CDR3 is 17 residues. The V gene lost 4 bases and the J gene lost 0 bases, with 19 bases spanning the gap. CDR1 and CDR2 from the germline V gene are SGHKS and YYEKEE (reference sequence). In DNA form, the CDR3 reads TGTGCCAGCAGCCCCTATCAGGGTTGGAGAATGAACACTGAAGCTTTCTTT. The encoded protein is CASSPYQGWRMNTEAFF.

The chain employs TRBV6-2 or TRBV6-3 and TRBJ1-1; 7 positions agree with TRBD1. The CDR3 runs to 19 residues. From germline, CDR1 is MNHEY and CDR2 SVGEGT. V lost 5 bases to trimming and J lost 1 base; unmatched junction nucleotides: 19. This CDR3 is CASSHTLTGHRDRNTEAFF. The CDR3 region has the DNA TGTGCCAGCAGTCACACACTCACGGGCCACCGGGACAGGAACACTGAAGCTTTCTTT.

The chain joins TRBV5-6 to TRBJ1-6; D remains ambiguous. V was trimmed by 0 bases and J by 6 bases, leaving 4 bases between them. Germline assignment: CDR1 SGHDT and CDR2 YYEEEE. This CDR3 region has 13 residues. The CDR3 spells CASSLGSNSPLHF. Here the CDR3 DNA reads TGTGCCAGCAGCTTGGGTTCTAATTCACCCCTCCACTTT.

The V and J genes are TRBV6-2 or TRBV6-3 and TRBJ1-5; 12 bases line up with TRBD1. Germline trimming cut 5 bases from V and 4 bases from J; bases unmatched to any gene: 3. Germline V lookup: CDR1 MNHEY, CDR2 SVGEGT. The CDR3 has 15 residues. DNA for the CDR3: TGTGCCAGCAGTACGGGACAGGGGGCAAATCAGCCCCAGCATTTT. The encoded protein is CASSTGQGANQPQHF.

The chain joins TRBV28 to TRBJ1-5; no reliable D call. Germline V lookup: CDR1 MDHEN, CDR2 SYDVKM. V was cut by 6 bases and J by 1 base, with 16 bases left in between. CDR3 size: 16 residues. The CDR3: CASRSRSPQSNQPQHF. CDR3 DNA: TGTGCCAGCAGGTCCCGTTCCCCCCAGAGCAATCAGCCCCAGCATTTT.

This chain connects TRBV2 to TRBJ1-6; 9 positions agree with TRBD1. Germline V gene sequence: CDR1 SNHLY, CDR2 FYNNEI. Trimming took 6 bases from V and 9 from J; bases not matched to a gene: 9. CDR3 length: 15 residues. The CDR3 coding sequence is TGTGCCAGCAGAATCGAACAGGGGGCTAGTTCACCCCTCCACTTT. This translates into CASRIEQGASSPLHF. The entire variable domain, with the rest obtained from reference TRBV2 and TRBJ1-6, is as follows: EPEVTQTPSHQVTQMGQEVILRCVPISNHLYFYWYRQILGQKVEFLVSFYNNEISEKSEIFDDQFSVERPDGSNFTLKIRSTKLEDSAMYFCASRIEQGASSPLHFGNGTRLTVT.

The chain recombines TRBV25-1 with TRBJ1-2, with 7 bases aligning to TRBD1. This CDR3 has 12 amino acids. Germline V gene data show CDR1 as MGHDK and CDR2 as SYGVNS. V trimming: 4 bases; J trimming: 7 bases; junction bases outside the gene matches: 3. In DNA form, the CDR3 reads TGTGCCAGCAGTGGAGCAGGGGGTGGCTACACCTTC. Encoded protein: CASSGAGGGYTF.

This rearrangement joins TRBV5-1 to TRBJ2-3; D might be TRBD1 (5 bases). Germline CDR1 is SGHRS and CDR2 is YFSETQ. V dropped 0 bases and J dropped 0 bases, with 11 bases sitting between them. The CDR3 totals 16 residues. CDR3 nucleotide sequence: TGCGCCAGCAGCTTGGCCTCAGGGTCTAGCACAGATACGCAGTATTTT. Translated, it gives CASSLASGSSTDTQYF.

The chain has TRBV10-3 and TRBJ1-2, with 8 nucleotides matching TRBD1. The CDR3 loop spans 14 amino acids. Trimming removed 8 bases from V and 0 bases from J; junction bases left unmatched: 5. Germline-derived CDR1 and CDR2 are ENHRY and SYGVKD. CDR3 protein: CAISGTGANYGYTF. For the CDR3, the DNA is TGTGCCATCTCCGGGACAGGAGCTAACTATGGCTACACCTTC.

This chain links TRBV7-6 with TRBJ2-5, with a possible D match to TRBD1 (6 bases). The CDR3 has 13 residues. Looked up from germline, CDR1 is SGHVS and CDR2 is FNYEAQ. V was cut by 6 bases and J by 2 bases, with 10 bases left in between. The CDR3 is CASRQTGQETQYF. The CDR3 coding sequence is TGTGCCAGCAGGCAAACAGGGCAAGAGACCCAGTACTTC. The complete variable domain, with remaining parts taken from reference TRBV7-6 and TRBJ2-5, reads GAGVSQSPRYKVTKRGQDVALRCDPISGHVSLYWYRQALGQGPEFLTYFNYEAQQDKSGLPNDRFSAERPEGSISTLTIQRTEQRDSAMYRCASRQTGQETQYFGPGTRLLVL.

The V call is TRBV18, the J call TRBJ1-1; unclear D gene. Trimming shortened V by 2 bases and J by 1 base, and 11 bases separated the two germline ends. This CDR3 comprises 15 residues. Germline values: CDR1 KGHSH, CDR2 LQKENI. DNA of the CDR3: TGTGCCAGCTCACCATCGGAGGGCCCGAACACTGAAGCTTTCTTT. Translated: CASSPSEGPNTEAFF.

As to this clone: This sample includes further DNA sequences coding for the same CDR3. The chain carries TRBV12-3 or TRBV12-4 and TRBJ1-1; D remains unclear. With 1 base removed from V and 1 base from J, the gap between germline ends came to 4 bases. This CDR3 has 13 residues. CDR3 DNA: TGTGCCAGCAGTTTAGGGCAGAACACTGAAGCTTTCTTT. Translated, it gives CASSLGQNTEAFF.